Listed below are T cell receptor beta chains from one sample, sequenced in a study of blood T cell repertoires in COVID-19. Only in-frame clones appear in the TCRdb table, and some are missing; sequencing was by immunoSEQ multiplex PCR. This sample yields around 160,000 clones, of which more than 75% are seen a single time; 2% to 3% belongs to the top ten. Input material: peripheral blood. These receptor sequences come from a man younger than 30 with acute or convalescent COVID-19. CDR3s include the opening cysteine and the closing phenylalanine or tryptophan. A D gene is named only where the DNA matches it firmly. Where a row states a size, it is once, few, many or the class of an expanded clone; other rows omit it.

v_gene	j_gene	abundance	d_gene	CDR3nt	CDR3aa
TRBV6-5	TRBJ1-1	-	TRBD1	TGTGCCAGCAGTTACGGCGACAGGGTGAACACTGAAGCTTTCTTT	CASSYGDRVNTEAFF
TRBV6-1	TRBJ1-1	-	-	TGTGCCAGCAGTGAGTTCGGCGGGACCAACACTGAAGCTTTCTTT	CASSEFGGTNTEAFF
TRBV4-1	TRBJ2-7	-	TRBD2	TGCGCCAGCAGCCAGGCCGGGACTAGCGGGAGGTATCGGGCCTACGAGCAGTACTTC	CASSQAGTSGRYRAYEQYF
TRBV3-1/TRBV3-2	TRBJ1-2	-	-	TGTGCCAGCAGCCAAGCGAGTCGTTATGGCTACACCTTC	CASSQASRYGYTF
TRBV5-5	TRBJ2-3	-	-	TGTGCCAGCAGCTTGGCCATCGCAGTAGATACGCAGTATTTT	CASSLAIAVDTQYF
TRBV30	TRBJ1-1	-	-	TGTGCCCTTCGTGGGTGGGGTGGGAGTGAGGCTTTCTTT	CALRGWGGSEAFF
TRBV10-1	TRBJ1-1	-	-	TGCGCCAGCAGTGATTCTCGGGATCAGACTGAAGCTTTCTTT	CASSDSRDQTEAFF
TRBV29-1	TRBJ1-1	-	TRBD1	TGCAGCGTTGAAATGGGACAGGGGACTGAAGCTTTCTTT	CSVEMGQGTEAFF
TRBV19	TRBJ2-3	once	-	TGTGCCAGTAGTGTAAGTCAGGGTTGGGGCACAGATACGCAGTATTTT	CASSVSQGWGTDTQYF
TRBV11-3	TRBJ1-1	-	-	TGTGCCAGCAGCTTAGATGGAGAGGTGAAAACTGAAGCTTTCTTT	CASSLDGEVKTEAFF
TRBV7-2	TRBJ1-2	-	TRBD1	TGTGCCAGCAGCTCCCGGACAGGAGACTATGGCTACACCTTC	CASSSRTGDYGYTF
TRBV27	TRBJ1-2	-	TRBD1	TGTGCCAGCAGTCTAACACCGGGACAGGGGAGGGATAGCTATGGCTACACCTTC	CASSLTPGQGRDSYGYTF
TRBV7-2	TRBJ2-7	-	TRBD1	TGTGCCAGCAGCCGTGGGGGAACAGGGGGCGTTTACGAGCAGTACTTC	CASSRGGTGGVYEQYF
TRBV10-1	TRBJ1-5	once	TRBD1	TGCGCCAGCAGTGAGTACCCCAGACAGGGGGCGGGGATCCATAGCAATCAGCCCCAGCATTTT	CASSEYPRQGAGIHSNQPQHF
TRBV27	TRBJ1-2	-	TRBD1	TGTGCCAGCAGTCAGGGGGTTTTTGGCTATGGCTACACCTTC	CASSQGVFGYGYTF
TRBV7-8	TRBJ1-5	-	TRBD1	TGTGCCAGCAGCGGACAGGGAGGTCAGCCCCAGCATTTT	CASSGQGGQPQHF
TRBV21-1	TRBJ2-3	-	-	TGTGCCAGCAGCAAAGGAGGGGGACTAGGGTACGTAGTGACGCAGTATTTT	CASSKGGGLGYVVTQYF
TRBV6-5	TRBJ1-4	-	TRBD1	TGTGCCAGCAGTTCGGGGGACAGGGGAGATGAAAAACTGTTTTTT	CASSSGDRGDEKLFF
TRBV27	TRBJ1-6	-	-	TGTGCCAGCAGTTACGGGGAGTGGACAGCTAATTCACCCCTCCACTTT	CASSYGEWTANSPLHF
TRBV5-5	TRBJ1-1	-	-	TGTGCCAGCAGCTTGTATGCCGGGAAGGAAGCTTTCTTT	CASSLYAGKEAFF
TRBV21-1	TRBJ1-5	-	-	TGTGCCAGTACAGGGGAGGATAGCAATCAGCCCCAGCATTTT	CASTGEDSNQPQHF
TRBV6-1	TRBJ1-6	-	-	TGTGCCAGCAGTGCCTACAGAGAGACAGCTTCGAATTCACCCCTCCACTTT	CASSAYRETASNSPLHF
TRBV12-5	TRBJ2-1	once	-	TGTGCTAGTGGTTTGACAGGAGACAATGAGCAGTTCTTC	CASGLTGDNEQFF
TRBV2	TRBJ1-5	-	-	TGTGCCAGCAGTGAAGCGGGGGGAAATGAGCCCCAGCATTTT	CASSEAGGNEPQHF